This T cell receptor beta chain comes out of a study of blood T cells in healthy people across ages. This CDR3 spans 13 amino acids. The germline V gene has CDR1 SGDLS and CDR2 YYNGEE. V lost 4 bases and J lost 3, with 10 bases in between. A J-beta primer mix and a sample-barcoded 5' primer were used in a second PCR of about 7 to 12 cycles. Every single cDNA molecule received a tag from a template-switch adaptor with 12 random nucleotides. TCRdb reanalysed the 5' RACE reads using MiXCR and keeps one entry per CDR3 protein. Of more than 1.4 million distinct CDR3 sequences in the sample, around two fifths are singletons; the top ten hold 6.5% to 10%.

This TCR was recovered from a young woman in good health. Sequenced material: blood. V usage is TRBV9 and J usage is TRBJ1-2, with D possibly TRBD1 on 6 matching bases. CDR3 nucleotide sequence: TGTGCCAGCAGCTCAGGGGTTTACTATGGCTACACCTTC. Translating it yields CASSSGVYYGYTF. Supplemented by reference TRBV9 and TRBJ1-2, the full variable domain reads DSGVTQTPKHLITATGQRVTLRCSPRSGDLSVYWYQQSLDQGLQFLIQYYNGEERAKGNILERFSAQQFPDLHSELNLSSLELGDSALYFCASSSGVYYGYTFGSGTRLTVV.